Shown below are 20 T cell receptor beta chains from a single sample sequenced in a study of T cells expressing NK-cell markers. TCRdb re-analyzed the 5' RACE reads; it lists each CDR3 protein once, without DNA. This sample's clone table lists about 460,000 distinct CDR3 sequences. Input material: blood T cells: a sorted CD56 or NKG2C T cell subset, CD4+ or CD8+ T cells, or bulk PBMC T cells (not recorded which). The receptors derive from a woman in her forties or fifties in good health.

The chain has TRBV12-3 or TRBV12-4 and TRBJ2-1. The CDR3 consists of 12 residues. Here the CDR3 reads CASSLIYNEQFF.

The CDR3 sequence is CASRHRGLERTQYF. The chain employs TRBV6-2 or TRBV6-3 and TRBJ2-3; TCRdb's D call of TRBD2 is untestable without DNA. This CDR3 comprises 14 residues. Germline V CDR1 and CDR2: MNHEY, SVGEGT.

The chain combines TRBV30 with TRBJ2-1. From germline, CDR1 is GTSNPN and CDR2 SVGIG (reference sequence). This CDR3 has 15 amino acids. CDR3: CAWSVTGFIFGEQFF.

CDR3 amino acids: CASSPQGSQYF. The rearrangement joins TRBV12-3 or TRBV12-4 to TRBJ2-3; absent DNA, TCRdb's TRBD1 call cannot be checked. The CDR3 loop spans 11 amino acids.

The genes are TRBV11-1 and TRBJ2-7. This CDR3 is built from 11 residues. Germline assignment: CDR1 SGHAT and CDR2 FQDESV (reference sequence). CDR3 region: CASSRLEEQYF.

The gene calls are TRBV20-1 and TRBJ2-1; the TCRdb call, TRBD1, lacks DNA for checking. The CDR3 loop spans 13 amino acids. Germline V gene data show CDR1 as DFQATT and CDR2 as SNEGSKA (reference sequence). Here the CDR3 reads CSARGTGRNEQFF.

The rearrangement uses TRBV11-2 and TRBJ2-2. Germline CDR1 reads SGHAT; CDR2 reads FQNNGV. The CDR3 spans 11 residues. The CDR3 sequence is CASRKWGELFF.

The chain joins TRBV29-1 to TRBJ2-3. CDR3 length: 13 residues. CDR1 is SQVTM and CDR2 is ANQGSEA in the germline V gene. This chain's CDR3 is CSGNGYSTDTQYF.

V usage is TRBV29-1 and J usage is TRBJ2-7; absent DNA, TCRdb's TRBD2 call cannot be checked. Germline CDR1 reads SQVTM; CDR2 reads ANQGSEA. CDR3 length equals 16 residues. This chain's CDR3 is CSATNIVAGRSYEQYF.

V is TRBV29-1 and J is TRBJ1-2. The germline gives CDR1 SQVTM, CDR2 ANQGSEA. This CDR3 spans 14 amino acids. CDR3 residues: CSVEESMPDYGYTF.

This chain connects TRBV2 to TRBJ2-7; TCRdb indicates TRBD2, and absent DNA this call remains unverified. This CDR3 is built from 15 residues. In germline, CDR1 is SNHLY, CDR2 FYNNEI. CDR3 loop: CASMGLANNPYEQYF.

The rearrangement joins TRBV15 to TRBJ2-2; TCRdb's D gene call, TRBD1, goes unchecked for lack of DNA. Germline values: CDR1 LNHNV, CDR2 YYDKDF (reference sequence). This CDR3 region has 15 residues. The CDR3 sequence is CATEDNGGIAGELFF.

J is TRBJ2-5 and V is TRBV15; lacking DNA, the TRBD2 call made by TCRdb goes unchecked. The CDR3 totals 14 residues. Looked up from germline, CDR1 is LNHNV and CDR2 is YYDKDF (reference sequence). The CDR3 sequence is CATSRRGGEETQYF.

The CDR3 here is CASGWGHSGNTIYF. The rearrangement links TRBV28 to TRBJ1-3; TCRdb reports TRBD1, a call that lacks DNA to check it against. CDR1 is MDHEN, CDR2 SYDVKM, per germline. This CDR3 contains 14 residues.

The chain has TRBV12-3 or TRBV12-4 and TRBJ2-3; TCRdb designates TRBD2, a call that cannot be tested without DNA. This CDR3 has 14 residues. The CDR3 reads CASRQSGRSDTQYF.

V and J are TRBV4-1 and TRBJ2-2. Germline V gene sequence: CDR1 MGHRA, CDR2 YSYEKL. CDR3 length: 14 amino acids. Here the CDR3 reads CASRQDRRSGELFF.

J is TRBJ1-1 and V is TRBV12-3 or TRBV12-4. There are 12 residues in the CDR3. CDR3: CASSRGGISAFF.

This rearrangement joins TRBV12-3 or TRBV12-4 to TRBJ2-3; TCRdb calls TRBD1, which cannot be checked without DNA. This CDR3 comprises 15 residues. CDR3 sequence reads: CASATPRDPTDTQYF.

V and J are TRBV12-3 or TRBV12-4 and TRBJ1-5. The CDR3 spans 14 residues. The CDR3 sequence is CASSLVGEGQPQHF.

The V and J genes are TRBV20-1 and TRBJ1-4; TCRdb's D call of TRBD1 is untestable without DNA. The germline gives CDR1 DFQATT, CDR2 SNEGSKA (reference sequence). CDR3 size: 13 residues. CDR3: CSAPGRGNEKLFF.